This TCR beta chain was recorded in a study of T cells after yellow fever vaccination. Study context: Those fractions that held only low numbers of cells were prepared using the SMART-Seq v4 Ultra Low Input RNA kit.

Findings and caveats of the study: Abundant bulk-population clonotypes could contaminate the FACS-sorted repertoires.

The 5'RACE template-switching step produced TCR cDNA and added a universal primer site and UMIs. TCRdb itself ran the 5' RACE reads through MiXCR, one entry per CDR3 protein. The table records 400,000 to 650,000 distinct CDR3 sequences, 20% to 25% of them present only once. This clonotype was seen at least ten times. Its target is unknown. Germline V gives CDR1 MNHEY, CDR2 SMNVEV (reference sequence). V lost 9 bases, J lost 6 bases, and 21 bases lay in between. The CDR3 is made up of 15 amino acids. The V and J genes are TRBV27 and TRBJ1-5, with D possibly being TRBD1 (6 bases). This TCR was recovered from a man aged 18-30 years who received the YFV17D yellow fever vaccine. Here the sequenced sample was PBMCs, taken approximately 20 days after the first yellow fever vaccination. The CDR3 reads CARYSEQGSFQPQHF. CDR3 in DNA: TGTGCCAGATACTCCGAACAGGGCTCGTTTCAGCCCCAGCATTTT.